This T cell receptor beta chain was identified in a study of OX40 agonist ivuxolimab in advanced cancers. On the study more broadly: Three individuals attained partial responses, comprising one hepatocellular carcinoma case and two cutaneous melanoma cases.

The CDR3 contains 19 residues. Germline CDR1 and CDR2: LGHNA and YSLEER. J was trimmed by 10 bases and V by 2 bases; bases with no gene match: 22. Regarding this clone: What it binds is unknown.

Researchers took blood at baseline, on cycle 4 day 1, and on cycle 7 day 1. Study-wide results and limits: Both blood CD4+ and CD8+ T cells showed clonal growth by week 6 at 0.1 to 3.0 mg/kg.

Some clones are missing from TCRdb's copy, which holds only in-frame ones; the method was immunoSEQ multiplex PCR. The table records about 46,000 clones, 80% of them present only once. This TCR derives from an adult with an advanced solid tumor such as melanoma, head and neck, liver or kidney cancer. This sequence joins TRBV4-3 and TRBJ2-1; 8 bases fit TRBD2. Sequencing used CD4+ or CD8+ T cells sorted from blood, obtained in a trial of the OX40 agonist ivuxolimab. CDR3 nucleotides: TGCGCCAGCAGCCAATCCGTTCCCTCCTCAACCGGGACTAGGAGCGAGCAGTTCTTC. Translated, it gives CASSQSVPSSTGTRSEQFF.